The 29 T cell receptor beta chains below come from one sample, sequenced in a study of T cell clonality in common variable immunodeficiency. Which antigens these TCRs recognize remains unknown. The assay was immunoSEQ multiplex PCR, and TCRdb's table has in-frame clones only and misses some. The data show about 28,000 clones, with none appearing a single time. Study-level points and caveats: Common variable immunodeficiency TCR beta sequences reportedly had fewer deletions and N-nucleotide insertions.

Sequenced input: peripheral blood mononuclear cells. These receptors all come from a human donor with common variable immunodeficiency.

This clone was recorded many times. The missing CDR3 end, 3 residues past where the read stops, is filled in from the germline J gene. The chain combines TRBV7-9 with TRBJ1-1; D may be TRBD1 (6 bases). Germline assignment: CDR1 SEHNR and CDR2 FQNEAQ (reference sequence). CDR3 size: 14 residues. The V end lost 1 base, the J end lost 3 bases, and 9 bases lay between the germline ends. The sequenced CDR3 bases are TGTGCCAGCAGCTTAGGGCAGGGGTACACTGAA. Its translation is CASSLGQGYTE. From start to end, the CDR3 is CASSLGQGYTEAFF. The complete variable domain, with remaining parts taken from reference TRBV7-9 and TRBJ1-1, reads DTGVSQNPRHKITKRGQNVTFRCDPISEHNRLYWYRQTLGQGPEFLTYFQNEAQLEKSRLLSDRFSAERPKGSFSTLEIQRTEQGDSAMYLCASSLGQGYTEAFFGQGTRLTVV.

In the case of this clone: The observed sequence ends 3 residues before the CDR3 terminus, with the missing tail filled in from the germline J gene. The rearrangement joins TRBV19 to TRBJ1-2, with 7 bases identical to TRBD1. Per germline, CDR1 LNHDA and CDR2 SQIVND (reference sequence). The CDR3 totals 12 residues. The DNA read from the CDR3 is TGTGCCAGTAGTTACCAGGGGGATAGC. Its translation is CASSYQGDS. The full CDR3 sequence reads CASSYQGDSYTF. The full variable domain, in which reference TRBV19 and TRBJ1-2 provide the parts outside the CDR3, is DGGITQSPKYLFRKEGQNVTLSCEQNLNHDAMYWYRQDPGQGLRLIYYSQIVNDFQKGDIAEGYSVSREKKESFPLTVTSAQKNPTAFYLCASSYQGDSYTFGSGTRLTVV.

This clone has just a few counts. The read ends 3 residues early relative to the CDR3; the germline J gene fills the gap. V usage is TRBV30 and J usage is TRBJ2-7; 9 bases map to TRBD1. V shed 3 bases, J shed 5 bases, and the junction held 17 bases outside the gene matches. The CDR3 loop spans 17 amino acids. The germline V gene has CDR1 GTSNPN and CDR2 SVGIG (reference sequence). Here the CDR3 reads CAWSPSTRDRVLDEQYF. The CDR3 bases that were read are TGTGCCTGGAGCCCATCTACGAGGGACAGGGTCCTGGACGAG.

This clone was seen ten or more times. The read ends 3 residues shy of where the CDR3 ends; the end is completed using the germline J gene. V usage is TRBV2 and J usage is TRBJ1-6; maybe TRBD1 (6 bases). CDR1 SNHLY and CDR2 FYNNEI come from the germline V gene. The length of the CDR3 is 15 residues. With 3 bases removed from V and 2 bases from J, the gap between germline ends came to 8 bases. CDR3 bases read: TGTGCCAGCAGTGACGGACAGACCTATAATTCACCC. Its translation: CASSDGQTYNSP. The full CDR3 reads CASSDGQTYNSPLHF.

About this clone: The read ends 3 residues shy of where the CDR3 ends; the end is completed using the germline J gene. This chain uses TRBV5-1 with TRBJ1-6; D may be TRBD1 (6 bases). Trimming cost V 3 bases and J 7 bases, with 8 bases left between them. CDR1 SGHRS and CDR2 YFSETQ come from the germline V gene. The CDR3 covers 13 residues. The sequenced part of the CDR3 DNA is TGCGCCAGCAGCTCCGGACAGAATTCACCC. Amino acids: CASSSGQNSP. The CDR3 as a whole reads CASSSGQNSPLHF.

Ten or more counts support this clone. Incomplete CDR3 DNA: TGTGCCTGGAGTGTTAAGCGGGGGCCCACAGATACG. Protein sequence: CAWSVKRGPTDT. The whole CDR3 reads CAWSVKRGPTDTQYF. The V call is TRBV30, the J call TRBJ2-3; 8 bases line up with TRBD2. Read sequence stops 3 residues before the CDR3 end, and the germline J gene provides the missing end. The V gene's germline CDR1 is GTSNPN and CDR2 SVGIG (reference sequence). Germline trimming cut 0 bases from V and 2 bases from J; bases unmatched to any gene: 4. The CDR3 spans 15 residues.

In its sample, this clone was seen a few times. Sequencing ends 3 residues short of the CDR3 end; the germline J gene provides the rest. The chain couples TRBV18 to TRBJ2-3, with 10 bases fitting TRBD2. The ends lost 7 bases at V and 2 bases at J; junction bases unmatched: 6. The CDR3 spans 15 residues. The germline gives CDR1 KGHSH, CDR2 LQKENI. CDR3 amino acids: CASLGLAANTDTQYF. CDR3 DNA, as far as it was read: TGTGCCAGCTTAGGACTAGCGGCGAACACAGATACG. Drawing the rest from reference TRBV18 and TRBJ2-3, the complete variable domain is NAGVMQNPRHLVRRRGQEARLRCSPMKGHSHVYWYRQLPEEGLKFMVYLQKENIIDESGMPKERFSAEFPKEGPSILRIQQVVRGDSAAYFCASLGLAANTDTQYFGPGTRLTVL.

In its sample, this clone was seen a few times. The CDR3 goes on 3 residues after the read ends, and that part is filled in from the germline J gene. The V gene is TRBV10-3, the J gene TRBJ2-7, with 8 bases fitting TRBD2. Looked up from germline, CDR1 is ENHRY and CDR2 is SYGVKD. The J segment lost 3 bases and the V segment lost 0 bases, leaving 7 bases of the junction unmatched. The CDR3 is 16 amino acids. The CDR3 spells CAISESVAGSGYEQYF. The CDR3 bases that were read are TGTGCCATCAGTGAGTCCGTAGCGGGGTCCGGCTACGAG.

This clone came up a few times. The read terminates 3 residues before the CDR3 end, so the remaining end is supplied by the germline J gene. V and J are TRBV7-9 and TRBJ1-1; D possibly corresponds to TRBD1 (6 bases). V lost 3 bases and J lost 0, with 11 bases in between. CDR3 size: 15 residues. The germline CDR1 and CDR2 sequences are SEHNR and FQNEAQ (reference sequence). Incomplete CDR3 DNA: TGTGCCAGCAGCTTTGGGGGCTCCATGAACACTGAA. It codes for CASSFGGSMNTE. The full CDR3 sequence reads CASSFGGSMNTEAFF. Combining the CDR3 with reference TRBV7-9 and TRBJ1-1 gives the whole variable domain DTGVSQNPRHKITKRGQNVTFRCDPISEHNRLYWYRQTLGQGPEFLTYFQNEAQLEKSRLLSDRFSAERPKGSFSTLEIQRTEQGDSAMYLCASSFGGSMNTEAFFGQGTRLTVV.

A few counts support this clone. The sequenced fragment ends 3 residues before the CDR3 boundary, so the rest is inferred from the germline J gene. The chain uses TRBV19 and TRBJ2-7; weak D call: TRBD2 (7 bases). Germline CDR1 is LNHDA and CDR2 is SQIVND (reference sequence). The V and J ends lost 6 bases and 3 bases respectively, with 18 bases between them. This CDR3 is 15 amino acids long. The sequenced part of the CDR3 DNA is TGTGCCAGTAGCGAGGGGGGGTCCAAAGTCTACGAG. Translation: CASSEGGSKVYE. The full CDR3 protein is CASSEGGSKVYEQYF.

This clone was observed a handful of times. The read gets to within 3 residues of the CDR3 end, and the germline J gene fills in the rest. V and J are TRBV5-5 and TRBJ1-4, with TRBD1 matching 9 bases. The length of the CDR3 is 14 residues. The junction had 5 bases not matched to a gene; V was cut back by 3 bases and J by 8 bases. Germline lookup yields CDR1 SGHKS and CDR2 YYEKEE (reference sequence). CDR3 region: CASSYNRGREKLFF. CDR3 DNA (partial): TGTGCCAGCAGCTATAACAGGGGGCGCGAAAAA. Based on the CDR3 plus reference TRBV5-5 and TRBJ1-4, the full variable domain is DAGVTQSPTHLIKTRGQQVTLRCSPISGHKSVSWYQQVLGQGPQFIFQYYEKEERGRGNFPDRFSARQFPNYSSELNVNALLLGDSALYLCASSYNRGREKLFFGSGTQLSVL.

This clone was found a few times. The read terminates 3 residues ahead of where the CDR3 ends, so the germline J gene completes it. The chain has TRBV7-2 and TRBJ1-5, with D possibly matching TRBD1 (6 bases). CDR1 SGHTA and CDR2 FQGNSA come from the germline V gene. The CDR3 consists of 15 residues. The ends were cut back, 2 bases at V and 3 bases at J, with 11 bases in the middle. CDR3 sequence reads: CASSLSWGPNQPQHF. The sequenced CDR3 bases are TGTGCCAGCAGCTTATCATGGGGGCCCAATCAGCCC.

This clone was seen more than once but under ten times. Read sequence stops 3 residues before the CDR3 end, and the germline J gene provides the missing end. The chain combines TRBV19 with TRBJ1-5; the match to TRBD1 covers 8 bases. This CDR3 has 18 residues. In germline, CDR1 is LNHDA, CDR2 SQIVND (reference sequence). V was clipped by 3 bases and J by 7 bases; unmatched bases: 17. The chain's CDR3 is CASSMVAFGQGEKQPQHF. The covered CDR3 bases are TGTGCCAGTAGTATGGTAGCTTTCGGACAGGGAGAAAAGCAGCCC.

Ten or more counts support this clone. This CDR3 reads CASSLQGGTDTQYF. The sequenced CDR3 bases are TGTGCCAGTAGTCTTCAAGGGGGCACAGATACG. The gene calls are TRBV19 and TRBJ2-3; D is perhaps TRBD1 (5 bases). With the read ending 3 residues before the CDR3 end, the germline J gene is used to fill in that end. The germline gives CDR1 LNHDA, CDR2 SQIVND (reference sequence). This CDR3 has 14 amino acids. The germline V and J ends were trimmed by 5 bases and 1 base, with 10 bases remaining between them.

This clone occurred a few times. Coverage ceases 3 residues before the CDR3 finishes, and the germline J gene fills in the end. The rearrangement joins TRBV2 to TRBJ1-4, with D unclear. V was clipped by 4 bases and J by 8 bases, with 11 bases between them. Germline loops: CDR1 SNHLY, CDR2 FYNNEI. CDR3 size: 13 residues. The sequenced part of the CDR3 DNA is TGTGCCAGCAGTGGACAAGAGCGGGAAAAA. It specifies CASSGQEREK. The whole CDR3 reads CASSGQEREKLFF.

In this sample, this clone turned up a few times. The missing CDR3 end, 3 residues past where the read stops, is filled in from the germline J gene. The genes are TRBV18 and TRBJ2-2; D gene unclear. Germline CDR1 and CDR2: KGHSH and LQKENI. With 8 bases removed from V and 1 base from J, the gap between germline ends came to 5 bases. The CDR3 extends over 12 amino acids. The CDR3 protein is CASSENTGELFF. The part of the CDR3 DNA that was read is TGTGCCAGCAGCGAGAACACCGGGGAG.

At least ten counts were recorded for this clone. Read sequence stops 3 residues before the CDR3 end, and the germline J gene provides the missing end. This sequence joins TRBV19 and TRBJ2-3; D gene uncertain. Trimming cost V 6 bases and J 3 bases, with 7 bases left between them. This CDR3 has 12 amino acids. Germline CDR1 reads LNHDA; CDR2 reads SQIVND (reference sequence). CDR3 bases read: TGTGCCAGTAGCGCCAGAACAGATACG. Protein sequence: CASSARTDT. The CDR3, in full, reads CASSARTDTQYF.

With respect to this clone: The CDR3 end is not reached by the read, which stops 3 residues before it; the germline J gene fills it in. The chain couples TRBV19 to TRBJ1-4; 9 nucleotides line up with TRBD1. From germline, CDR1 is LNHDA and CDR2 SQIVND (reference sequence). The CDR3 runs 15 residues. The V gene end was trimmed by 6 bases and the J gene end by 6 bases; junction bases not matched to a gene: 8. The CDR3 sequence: CASRGQGRMDEKLFF. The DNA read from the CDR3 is TGTGCCAGTAGAGGACAGGGGCGGATGGATGAAAAA.

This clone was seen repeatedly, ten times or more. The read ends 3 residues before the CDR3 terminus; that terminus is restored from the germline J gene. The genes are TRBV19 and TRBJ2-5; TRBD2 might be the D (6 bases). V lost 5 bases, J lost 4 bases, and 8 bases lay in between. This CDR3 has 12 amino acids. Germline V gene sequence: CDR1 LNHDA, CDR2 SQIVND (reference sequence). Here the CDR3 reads CASSVGGETQYF. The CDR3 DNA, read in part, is TGTGCCAGTAGTGTGGGGGGAGAGACC.

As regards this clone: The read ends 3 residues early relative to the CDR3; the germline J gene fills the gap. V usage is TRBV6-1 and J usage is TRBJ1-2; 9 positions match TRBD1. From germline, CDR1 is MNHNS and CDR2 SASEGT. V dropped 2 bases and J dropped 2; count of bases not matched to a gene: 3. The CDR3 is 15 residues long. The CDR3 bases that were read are TGTGCCAGCAGTGAATTTGGGACAGGGAACTATGGC. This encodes CASSEFGTGNYG. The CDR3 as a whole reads CASSEFGTGNYGYTF.

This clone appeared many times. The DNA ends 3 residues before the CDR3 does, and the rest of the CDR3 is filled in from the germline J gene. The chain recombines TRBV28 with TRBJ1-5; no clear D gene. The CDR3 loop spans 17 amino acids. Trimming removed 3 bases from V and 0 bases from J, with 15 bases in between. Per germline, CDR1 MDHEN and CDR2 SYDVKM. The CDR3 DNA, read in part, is TGTGCCAGCAGTTTCACCGGGTCCCTCCATAGCAATCAGCCC. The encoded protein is CASSFTGSLHSNQP. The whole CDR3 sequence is CASSFTGSLHSNQPQHF.

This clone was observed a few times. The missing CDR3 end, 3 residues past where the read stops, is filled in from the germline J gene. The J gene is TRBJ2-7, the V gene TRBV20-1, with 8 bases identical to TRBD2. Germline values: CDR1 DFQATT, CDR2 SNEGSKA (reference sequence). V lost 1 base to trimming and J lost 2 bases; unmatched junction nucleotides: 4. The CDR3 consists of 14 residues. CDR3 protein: CSARVAGITYEQYF. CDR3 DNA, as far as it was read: TGCAGTGCTAGAGTAGCGGGGATTACCTACGAG.

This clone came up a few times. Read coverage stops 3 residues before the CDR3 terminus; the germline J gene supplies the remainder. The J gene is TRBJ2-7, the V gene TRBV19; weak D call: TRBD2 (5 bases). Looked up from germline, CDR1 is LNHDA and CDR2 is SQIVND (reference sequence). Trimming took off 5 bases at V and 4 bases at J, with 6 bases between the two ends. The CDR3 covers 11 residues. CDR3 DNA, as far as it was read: TGTGCCAGTAGTGCGGGTTACGAG. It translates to CASSAGYE. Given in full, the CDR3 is CASSAGYEQYF.

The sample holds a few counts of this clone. The CDR3 reads CSATTGGPNEKLFF. The sequenced CDR3 bases are TGCAGTGCAACTACAGGGGGCCCTAATGAAAAA. The chain links TRBV20-1 to TRBJ1-4, with TRBD1 identical over 9 bases. The CDR3 end is not reached by the read, which stops 3 residues before it; the germline J gene fills it in. CDR1 and CDR2 from the germline V gene are DFQATT and SNEGSKA (reference sequence). CDR3 length: 14 residues. Trimming at V came to 6 bases and at J to 3 bases, leaving 5 bases not matched to a gene.

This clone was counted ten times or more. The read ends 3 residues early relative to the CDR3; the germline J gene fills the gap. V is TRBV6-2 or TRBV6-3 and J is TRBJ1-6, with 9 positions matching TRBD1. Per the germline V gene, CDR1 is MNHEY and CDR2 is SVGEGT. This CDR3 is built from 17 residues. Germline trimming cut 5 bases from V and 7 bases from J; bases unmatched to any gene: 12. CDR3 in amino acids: CASSNIGTGRMNSPLHF. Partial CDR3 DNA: TGTGCCAGCAGTAACATCGGGACAGGGCGCATGAATTCACCC.

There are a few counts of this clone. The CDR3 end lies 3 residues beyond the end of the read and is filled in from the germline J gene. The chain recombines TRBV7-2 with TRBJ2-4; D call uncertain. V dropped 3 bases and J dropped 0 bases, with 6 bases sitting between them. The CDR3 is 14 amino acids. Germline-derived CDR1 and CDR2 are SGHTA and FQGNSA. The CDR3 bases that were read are TGTGCCAGCAGCTTCGAGCTAGCCAAAAACATT. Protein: CASSFELAKNI. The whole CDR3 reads CASSFELAKNIQYF. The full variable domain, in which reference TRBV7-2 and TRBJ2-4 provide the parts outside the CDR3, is GAGVSQSPSNKVTEKGKDVELRCDPISGHTALYWYRQSLGQGLEFLIYFQGNSAPDKSGLPSDRFSAERTGGSVSTLTIQRTQQEDSAVYLCASSFELAKNIQYFGAGTRLSVL.

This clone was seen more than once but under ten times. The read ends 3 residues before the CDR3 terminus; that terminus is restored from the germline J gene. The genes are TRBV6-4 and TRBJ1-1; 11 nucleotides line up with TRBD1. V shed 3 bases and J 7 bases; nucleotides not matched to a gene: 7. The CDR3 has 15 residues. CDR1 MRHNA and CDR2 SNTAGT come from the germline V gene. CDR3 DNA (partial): TGTGCCAGCAGTGAGCAAGGACAGGGGGCGAGTGAA. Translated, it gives CASSEQGQGASE. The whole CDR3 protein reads CASSEQGQGASEAFF.

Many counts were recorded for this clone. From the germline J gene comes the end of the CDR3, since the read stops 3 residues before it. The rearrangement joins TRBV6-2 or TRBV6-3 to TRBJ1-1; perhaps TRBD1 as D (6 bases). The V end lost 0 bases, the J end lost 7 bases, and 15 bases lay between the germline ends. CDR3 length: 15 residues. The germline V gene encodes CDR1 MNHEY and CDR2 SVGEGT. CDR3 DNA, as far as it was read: TGTGCCAGCAGTTACTCGTCCAGGGGAAATCATGAA. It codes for CASSYSSRGNHE. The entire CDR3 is CASSYSSRGNHEAFF.

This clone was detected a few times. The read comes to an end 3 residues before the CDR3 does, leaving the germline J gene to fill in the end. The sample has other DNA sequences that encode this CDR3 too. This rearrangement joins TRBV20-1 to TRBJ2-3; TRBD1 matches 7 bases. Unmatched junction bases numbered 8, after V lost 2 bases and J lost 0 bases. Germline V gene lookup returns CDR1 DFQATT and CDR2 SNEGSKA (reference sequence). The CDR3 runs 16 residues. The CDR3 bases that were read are TGCAGTGCTAGATCGGGACAGTATGCTAGCACAGATACG. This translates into CSARSGQYASTDT. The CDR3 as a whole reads CSARSGQYASTDTQYF.